These 7 T cell receptor beta chains came from one sample sequenced in a study of blood T cell repertoires in COVID-19 (dated by TCRdb to 2018 to 2020). Libraries were constructed by the immunoSEQ multiplex PCR assay. Entries here come from immuneACCESS through TCRdb and include only in-frame sequences with V and J called. Some clones fail to appear in such tables; in the studies checked, an unresolved V gene covers under half of the shortfall, and the cause of the remainder is unknown. In this sample the table shows almost 200,000 clones, roughly nine tenths of which occur a single time. Approximately 0.75% of the sample is taken by the ten largest. The sequencing sample was made of peripheral blood. The source is a woman aged 70-85 years with acute or convalescent COVID-19.

This clone was observed once. V and J are TRBV6-5 and TRBJ1-5; D remains ambiguous. The CDR3 spans 13 residues. Deletions cut 6 bases from V and 6 bases from J, with 12 bases between. Germline V gene sequence: CDR1 MNHEY, CDR2 SVGAGI. This chain's CDR3 is CASRGTDGQPQHF. In DNA, the CDR3 is TGTGCCAGCAGGGGCACGGATGGTCAGCCCCAGCATTTT.

This clone was observed a single time. This chain links TRBV19 with TRBJ2-3, with TRBD2 matching over 14 bases. Trimming at V came to 6 bases and at J to 5 bases, leaving 13 bases not matched to a gene. From germline, CDR1 is LNHDA and CDR2 SQIVND (reference sequence). The CDR3 is 18 residues long. The CDR3 here is CASSSARLGTSGRDTQYF. The DNA of the CDR3 is TGTGCCAGTAGCTCAGCCCGCCTCGGGACTAGCGGGAGAGATACGCAGTATTTT.

The J gene is TRBJ2-1, the V gene TRBV9; 9 nucleotides match TRBD2. Unmatched junction bases numbered 9, after V lost 0 bases and J lost 8 bases. This CDR3 region has 16 residues. Germline assignment: CDR1 SGDLS and CDR2 YYNGEE. CDR3 sequence reads: CASSVATGAGGDEQFF. Here the CDR3 DNA reads TGTGCCAGCAGCGTAGCTACAGGGGCGGGAGGGGATGAGCAGTTCTTC.

The rearrangement uses TRBV25-1 and TRBJ1-2, with a tentative D call TRBD1 (6 bases). The CDR3 totals 13 residues. Germline V gene sequence: CDR1 MGHDK, CDR2 SYGVNS. V lost 5 bases, J lost 5 bases, and 12 bases lay in between. CDR3 DNA: TGTGCCAGCAGTCCAGGGGCCCTGTATGGCTACACCTTC. Its protein is CASSPGALYGYTF.

The chain has TRBV5-4 and TRBJ2-7; TRBD1 is a possible D gene (6 bases). The germline V gene encodes CDR1 SGHNT and CDR2 YYREEE (reference sequence). The V and J ends lost 4 bases and 3 bases respectively, with 17 bases between them. The CDR3 is 15 residues long. CDR3 loop: CASSKDRQGVYEQYF. The CDR3 DNA is TGTGCCAGCAGCAAGGACAGACAAGGAGTCTACGAGCAGTACTTC. Using reference TRBV5-4 and TRBJ2-7 for the parts outside the CDR3, the full variable domain is ETGVTQSPTHLIKTRGQQVTLRCSSQSGHNTVSWYQQALGQGPQFIFQYYREEENGRGNFPPRFSGLQFPNYSSELNVNALELDDSALYLCASSKDRQGVYEQYFGPGTRLTVT.

Regarding this clone: The junction departs from the called germline gene at one end, perhaps through a read error. The chain recombines TRBV14 with TRBJ2-1, with 10 bases matching TRBD2. From germline, CDR1 is SGHDN and CDR2 FVKESK. CDR3 length: 18 amino acids. In nucleotides, the CDR3 is TGTGTCAGCAGCCAAAGATCCGGTCTAGCGGGAGTTTGGAATGAGCAGTTCTTC. This sequence encodes CVSSQRSGLAGVWNEQFF.

The chain is built from TRBV2 and TRBJ2-7; 11 bases are shared with TRBD2. This CDR3 contains 15 residues. J gave up 1 base and V 8 bases, and 7 bases lay outside the gene matches. Per germline, CDR1 SNHLY and CDR2 FYNNEI. The CDR3 bases are TGTGCCAGCGTGGCTAGCGGGGGGATATCCTACGAGCAGTACTTC. Amino acid sequence: CASVASGGISYEQYF.